These T cell receptor beta chains were read from a single sample in a study of blood T cell repertoires in COVID-19. Measured with immunoSEQ multiplex PCR; TCRdb has only the in-frame clones, and not every one. The sample contains about 260,000 clones, about 87% of which appear only once. Sequencing was done on a sample of peripheral blood. The receptors were gathered from a woman in her thirties or forties who had recovered from COVID-19. CDR3s include the opening cysteine and the closing phenylalanine or tryptophan. The D gene is left open where the match is weak. Clone size, where shown, is once, few, many, or a class for clones that have expanded.

d_call clone_size j_call v_call cdr3_nt cdr3_aa
NA NA TRBJ1-2 TRBV5-4 TGTGCCAGCAGCTTTTCGTCTAACTATGGCTACACCTTC CASSFSSNYGYTF
NA NA TRBJ1-1 TRBV5-6 TGTGCCAGCAGCTTGGTAGGTGGAGACCTGAACACTGAAGCTTTCTTT CASSLVGGDLNTEAFF
TRBD1 NA TRBJ1-5 TRBV19 TGTGCCAGTAGTATCGGGCAGGGGGGCAATCAGCCCCAGCATTTT CASSIGQGGNQPQHF
NA once TRBJ2-5 TRBV11-2 TGTGCCAGCAGCCCAGGGGTGGAGACCCAGTACTTC CASSPGVETQYF
NA NA TRBJ1-2 TRBV12-3/TRBV12-4 TGTGCCAGCAGTTCACAGGATAAGCCCGGCTACACCTTC CASSSQDKPGYTF
NA NA TRBJ2-5 TRBV4-3 TGCGCCAGCAGCCAAGATCCCGAAGAGACCCAGTACTTC CASSQDPEETQYF
TRBD2 NA TRBJ2-2 TRBV9 TGTGCCAGCAGCGTACCCCCTAGCGGGGGTTACACCGGGGAGCTGTTTTTT CASSVPPSGGYTGELFF
NA NA TRBJ2-7 TRBV5-4 TGTGCCAGCAGCTCTACCCCAATGACACCGGTTGTATTCGAGCAGTACTTC CASSSTPMTPVVFEQYF
TRBD1 NA TRBJ2-5 TRBV5-4 TGTGCCAGCAGCATGGGGACAGGGGTATCAGAGACCCAGTACTTC CASSMGTGVSETQYF
TRBD1 NA TRBJ1-1 TRBV27 TGTGCCAGCAGACAGGGGGTGGTGACTGAAGCTTTCTTT CASRQGVVTEAFF
TRBD2 NA TRBJ2-3 TRBV12-5 TGTGCTAGTGGTTTGGTCGGTAGCGGGGGCCGCACAGATACGCAGTATTTT CASGLVGSGGRTDTQYF
TRBD2 NA TRBJ2-2 TRBV29-1 TGCAGCTCCGGGACTAGCGGGGGGAGGGGCACCGGGGAGCTGTTTTTT CSSGTSGGRGTGELFF
TRBD1 NA TRBJ1-1 TRBV5-1 TGCGCCAGCAGCCATGGGACAGCTCTCTTGAACACTGAAGCTTTCTTT CASSHGTALLNTEAFF
NA NA TRBJ2-1 TRBV10-3 TGTGCCATCAGTGGGCGGGATACCTACAATGAGCAGTTCTTC CAISGRDTYNEQFF
NA NA TRBJ1-4 TRBV4-1 TGCGCCAGCAGCCAAGATTCAGGCCGCCAAAAACTGTTTTTT CASSQDSGRQKLFF
NA NA TRBJ2-5 TRBV7-9 TGTGCCAGCAGCTTCGGACATAAGACCCAGTACTTC CASSFGHKTQYF
TRBD2 NA TRBJ2-3 TRBV10-3 TGTGCGACCGGGGGGGCTAGCACAGATACGCAGTATTTT CATGGASTDTQYF
NA NA TRBJ1-5 TRBV5-8 TGTGCCAGCAGCTTGAGACAGTATAGCAATCAGCCCCAGCATTTT CASSLRQYSNQPQHF
TRBD1 NA TRBJ2-1 TRBV4-3 TGCGCCAGCAGCCAAGATAGGGCGGGACAGGTCCCTTACAATGAGCAGTTCTTC CASSQDRAGQVPYNEQFF
TRBD1 few TRBJ1-2 TRBV9 TGTGCCAGCAGCCCGAGGGGACAGGGGGAGACCTCTAACTATGGCTACACCTTC CASSPRGQGETSNYGYTF
TRBD1 NA TRBJ1-2 TRBV28 TGTGCCAGCAGTCGGACAGGGTATGGCTACACCTTC CASSRTGYGYTF
NA NA TRBJ1-1 TRBV7-9 TGTGCCAGCAGCCAGACAGGTGAAGCTTTCTTT CASSQTGEAFF
TRBD1 NA TRBJ2-3 TRBV5-4 TGTGCCAGCAGCTTGGAGACAGGGGAGGCAGATACGCAGTATTTT CASSLETGEADTQYF
NA NA TRBJ2-7 TRBV9 TGTGCCAGCAGCGTAGGAGGGGGGGGCTACGAGCAGTACTTC CASSVGGGGYEQYF
TRBD2 NA TRBJ2-7 TRBV7-9 TGTGCCAGCAGCGCCCCTAGCGGGGGGGCGGGAGAGCAGTACTTC CASSAPSGGAGEQYF
TRBD1 NA TRBJ1-6 TRBV3-1/TRBV3-2 TGTGCCAGCAGCCTTGGACAGGGCGGTTCACCCCTCCACTTT CASSLGQGGSPLHF
TRBD1 NA TRBJ1-1 TRBV5-1 TGCGCCAGCAGCCCCCGGATCGGGACAGCCATTGAAGCTTTCTTT CASSPRIGTAIEAFF
TRBD2 NA TRBJ2-1 TRBV7-9 TGTGCCAGCAGCTCACCCGGGGGGGAATCCTACAATGAGCAGTTCTTC CASSSPGGESYNEQFF
NA NA TRBJ1-1 TRBV27 TGTGCCAGCAGTTCCTTCCCACTCTCGACAGAAATGGACACTGAAGCTTTCTTT CASSSFPLSTEMDTEAFF
NA NA TRBJ2-7 TRBV6-5 TGTGCCAGCAGCTCCGGGACACACTACGAGCAGTACTTC CASSSGTHYEQYF